This T cell receptor (beta chain) was retrieved from a study of early stage breast cancer tumors. Study-level background: ER+/PR+/HER2- status applied to about 70% of the 16 invasive breast tumors. Each sample averaged approximately 9.9-fold read coverage.

Some clones are missing from TCRdb's copy, which holds only in-frame ones; the method was immunoSEQ multiplex PCR. The table includes about 24,000 clones, about 70% detected once. Comment on this clone: Its antigen is not identified.

Notes on the study in general: Unsorted bulk genomic DNA sequencing lacked pairing and functional marker data. Compared with adjacent normal breast tissue, tumors showed 2 to 3-fold greater T cell density and higher clonality.

This CDR3 is built from 13 residues. The V gene lost 3 bases and the J gene lost 7 bases, with 12 bases spanning the gap. Germline CDR1 and CDR2: MDHEN and SYDVKM. This receptor was identified in a person aged 55 to 75 with breast cancer. V gene TRBV28 combines with J gene TRBJ1-2; tentative D call: TRBD1 (5 bases). Sequencing was carried out using breast tumor tissue. In nucleotides, the CDR3 is TGTGCCAGCAGTTTCCAAGCGCAGGGTGGCTACACCTTC. Translated, it gives CASSFQAQGGYTF.